These T cell receptor beta chains were read from a single sample in a study of control samples from healthy donors and cancer patients. Libraries were prepared by immunoSEQ multiplex PCR; TCRdb keeps only in-frame clonotypes and omits some of them. The data contain about 20,000 clones, more than 70% of them singletons. Sequencing input: PBMCs. These receptors came from a woman in her sixties or seventies with head and neck cancer. Each CDR3 is given with its conserved first and last residue. D genes are given only for firm matches. Clone size is shown for a subset of rows, as once, few, many or a class of expanded clone.

-	-	TRBV27	TRBJ1-5	CASSSLGGRQYNQPQHF	TGTGCCAGCAGTTCACTGGGTGGGAGACAGTACAATCAGCCCCAGCATTTT
-	-	TRBV6-5	TRBJ1-6	CASSYSASSNSPLHF	TGTGCCAGCAGTTACTCGGCAAGTTCGAATTCACCCCTCCACTTT
-	TRBD1	TRBV7-9	TRBJ1-1	CASSPSGGGKAEAFF	TGTGCCAGCAGCCCATCGGGAGGGGGCAAGGCTGAAGCTTTCTTT
-	TRBD1	TRBV6-5	TRBJ1-1	CASSRRQGGDTEAFF	TGTGCCAGCAGCCGGCGACAGGGGGGAGACACTGAAGCTTTCTTT
-	TRBD1	TRBV24-1	TRBJ1-2	CATSEATGAEYGYTF	TGTGCCACCAGTGAGGCGACAGGGGCGGAATATGGCTACACCTTC
-	TRBD2	TRBV7-9	TRBJ2-2	CASSLRAAAGGRAGELFF	TGTGCCAGCAGCTTACGGGCCGCTGCAGGCGGGAGGGCCGGGGAGCTGTTTTTT
-	TRBD1	TRBV2	TRBJ2-7	CASSEDQGAAYEQYF	TGTGCCAGCAGTGAAGACCAGGGGGCGGCATACGAGCAGTACTTC
-	TRBD1	TRBV6-5	TRBJ1-5	CASSPTGQGNQPQHF	TGTGCCAGCAGTCCAACAGGACAGGGCAATCAGCCCCAGCATTTT
-	TRBD1	TRBV5-1	TRBJ2-7	CASSSGQGAYEQYF	TGCGCCAGCAGCTCGGGACAGGGGGCATACGAGCAGTACTTC
-	-	TRBV30	TRBJ1-2	CAWSVSQSYYGYTF	TGTGCCTGGAGTGTTTCACAGTCCTACTATGGCTACACCTTC
-	-	TRBV19	TRBJ1-1	CASSRTEGVTEAFF	TGTGCCAGTAGTCGGACTGAAGGGGTGACTGAAGCTTTCTTT
once	-	TRBV27	TRBJ2-1	CASSLIIRAENEQFF	TGTGCCAGCAGTTTAATCATCCGGGCGGAGAATGAGCAGTTCTTC
-	TRBD2	TRBV27	TRBJ2-2	CASSFPPGGRGTGELFF	TGTGCCAGCAGTTTTCCCCCTGGCGGGAGAGGAACCGGGGAGCTGTTTTTT
few	-	TRBV28	TRBJ1-5	CASRLGQSNQPQHF	TGTGCCAGCAGGTTGGGGCAGAGCAATCAGCCCCAGCATTTT
-	-	TRBV5-1	TRBJ2-3	CASKRGGGTDTQYF	TGCGCCAGCAAAAGAGGTGGGGGCACAGATACGCAGTATTTT
once	-	TRBV2	TRBJ1-5	CAPREGGGGQPQHF	TGTGCCCCCAGGGAGGGGGGGGGTGGCCAGCCCCAGCATTTT
-	-	TRBV27	TRBJ1-5	CASRGGGRQPQHF	TGTGCCAGCCGGGGGGGCGGACGCCAGCCCCAGCATTTT
-	TRBD2	TRBV19	TRBJ2-1	CASSNEGLAGGSEQFF	TGTGCCAGTAGTAATGAGGGACTAGCGGGAGGTAGTGAGCAGTTCTTC
-	-	TRBV28	TRBJ1-1	CASSLAGGKTRAFF	TGTGCCAGCAGTTTAGCGGGGGGCAAGACGAGGGCTTTCTTT
-	-	TRBV6-5	TRBJ1-1	CASSLQGLHEAFF	TGTGCCAGCAGTTTACAAGGGCTCCATGAAGCTTTCTTT
-	-	TRBV5-1	TRBJ2-5	CASSLWGGEETQYF	TGCGCCAGCAGCTTGTGGGGGGGCGAGGAGACCCAGTACTTC
-	-	TRBV18	TRBJ2-6	CASSPNLGANVLTF	TGTGCCAGCTCGCCGAATCTAGGGGCCAACGTCCTGACTTTC
-	-	TRBV28	TRBJ2-6	CASSRPSGANVLTF	TGTGCCAGCAGTCGTCCGTCTGGGGCCAACGTCCTGACTTTC
-	-	TRBV28	TRBJ1-5	CASSLKQGTGQPQHF	TGTGCCAGCAGTTTAAAACAGGGAACAGGTCAGCCCCAGCATTTT
-	TRBD1	TRBV18	TRBJ2-7	CASSPRQGAYEQYF	TGTGCCAGCTCACCCCGGCAGGGGGCCTACGAGCAGTACTTC
-	-	TRBV2	TRBJ1-3	CARMGGARNTIYF	TGTGCCAGAATGGGCGGGGCTCGAAACACCATATATTTT
-	-	TRBV19	TRBJ1-1	CASSPRLPGGTEAFF	TGTGCCAGTAGTCCCCGACTCCCGGGGGGGACTGAAGCTTTCTTT
few	TRBD1	TRBV7-2	TRBJ1-6	CASSPGQGTSPLHF	TGTGCCAGCAGCCCGGGACAGGGGACTTCACCCCTCCACTTT
few	TRBD1	TRBV5-6	TRBJ2-2	CASSPAGGNTGELFF	TGTGCCAGCAGCCCGGCAGGGGGAAACACCGGGGAGCTGTTTTTT
-	-	TRBV11-2	TRBJ2-3	CASSLDRDYTDTQYF	TGTGCCAGCAGCTTAGACCGAGACTACACAGATACGCAGTATTTT
-	-	TRBV3-1/TRBV3-2	TRBJ1-5	CASGSGSNQPQHF	TGTGCCAGCGGGTCGGGTAGCAATCAGCCCCAGCATTTT
-	-	TRBV7-6	TRBJ2-7	CASSPLQGSYEQYF	TGTGCCAGCAGCCCATTGCAGGGGTCCTACGAGCAGTACTTC
-	TRBD1	TRBV6-5	TRBJ1-5	CASSKDRVRQPQHF	TGTGCCAGCAGCAAAGACAGGGTACGGCAGCCCCAGCATTTT
-	TRBD2	TRBV27	TRBJ2-1	CASSPLAGVRAEQFF	TGTGCCAGCAGCCCTCTAGCGGGAGTCAGGGCTGAGCAGTTCTTC
-	-	TRBV7-9	TRBJ2-7	CASSSTMSTRSYEQYF	TGTGCCAGCAGCTCTACTATGTCCACAAGATCCTACGAGCAGTACTTC
-	-	TRBV27	TRBJ1-1	CASSLYRLNTEAFF	TGTGCCAGCAGTTTGTACAGACTGAACACTGAAGCTTTCTTT
-	TRBD1	TRBV7-9	TRBJ2-7	CASSPRTGTVREQYF	TGTGCCAGCAGCCCCCGGACAGGGACGGTCCGCGAGCAGTACTTC
-	-	TRBV28	TRBJ2-1	CASSTLHGGGAGNEQFF	TGTGCCAGCAGCACACTCCACGGAGGGGGGGCGGGCAATGAGCAGTTCTTC
-	-	TRBV27	TRBJ1-2	CASSLGEKSGYTF	TGTGCCAGCAGTTTAGGAGAAAAGAGTGGCTACACCTTC
few	TRBD1	TRBV7-3	TRBJ1-6	CASSSGTDNSPLHF	TGTGCCAGCAGCTCCGGGACAGATAATTCACCCCTCCACTTT
-	TRBD2	TRBV4-1	TRBJ2-1	CASTSAGALSGSYNEQFF	TGCGCCAGCACCTCAGCGGGAGCCTTGAGCGGCTCCTACAATGAGCAGTTCTTC
-	TRBD2	TRBV5-1	TRBJ2-5	CASSLGLAGDLGTQYF	TGCGCCAGCAGCTTAGGACTAGCGGGAGATTTGGGGACCCAGTACTTC
once	TRBD1	TRBV3-1/TRBV3-2	TRBJ1-2	CASSQGTGGYGYTF	TGTGCCAGCAGCCAAGGGACAGGAGGCTATGGCTACACCTTC
-	TRBD2	TRBV15	TRBJ2-7	CATSLGAGDPYEQYF	TGTGCCACCAGCCTCGGAGCGGGAGATCCCTACGAGCAGTACTTC
few	-	TRBV7-9	TRBJ2-7	CASSLYREVNEQYF	TGTGCCAGCAGCTTATATAGGGAGGTCAACGAGCAGTACTTC
once	-	TRBV2	TRBJ1-2	CASSASGLALYGYTF	TGTGCCAGCAGTGCGTCGGGCCTGGCCCTCTATGGCTACACCTTC
-	-	TRBV7-9	TRBJ1-6	CASSPYGGNSPLHF	TGTGCCAGCAGCCCATACGGTGGGAATTCACCCCTCCACTTT
-	-	TRBV6-1	TRBJ1-2	CASSEAWTALYGYTF	TGTGCCAGCAGTGAAGCATGGACAGCTCTCTATGGCTACACCTTC
-	-	TRBV18	TRBJ1-1	CASSPPIGNTEAFF	TGTGCCAGCTCACCGCCGATCGGGAACACTGAAGCTTTCTTT
few	TRBD2	TRBV5-1	TRBJ2-7	CASSLRVAGGSRSYEQYF	TGCGCCAGCAGCTTAAGAGTGGCGGGAGGATCCCGCTCCTACGAGCAGTACTTC
-	-	TRBV6-1	TRBJ2-5	CASSELHRRGQETQYF	TGTGCCAGCAGTGAACTCCACCGAAGGGGTCAAGAGACCCAGTACTTC
-	-	TRBV7-6	TRBJ2-3	CASSLAGFTDTQYF	TGTGCCAGCAGCTTAGCAGGTTTCACAGATACGCAGTATTTT
-	-	TRBV6-5	TRBJ2-7	CASSFTRDYEQYF	TGTGCCAGCAGTTTCACTAGGGACTACGAGCAGTACTTC